Listed below are T cell receptor beta chains from one sample, sequenced in a study of T-cell memory formation after mild COVID-19. From the 5' RACE reads, TCRdb called clonotypes with MiXCR, one entry per CDR3 protein. In the table there are some 300,000 distinct CDR3 sequences, approximately 19% of which are singletons. The source material was PBMCs or a T cell subset sorted from them (not recorded which). These receptors came from a man aged 18 to 29 who had mild COVID-19 (a few samples of this study predate the infection). Cell type and time point are not known. CDR3s include the opening cysteine and the closing phenylalanine or tryptophan. The D gene is left open where the match is weak. A clone size is listed for some rows: how often the clone was seen (once, few, many), or a class if it is expanded.

cdr3_aa cdr3_nt j_call d_call clone_size v_call
CASSLRTSGQAYEQYF TGTGCCAGCAGCCTTAGGACTAGCGGGCAAGCCTACGAGCAGTACTTC TRBJ2-7 TRBD2 few TRBV3-1
CASSYPAGTSGYNEQFF TGTGCCAGCAGTTACCCGGCGGGGACTAGCGGCTACAATGAGCAGTTCTTC TRBJ2-1 TRBD2 few TRBV6-5
CASSLPSGRNEQFF TGCGCCAGCAGCTTGCCTAGCGGACGCAATGAGCAGTTCTTC TRBJ2-1 TRBD2 few TRBV5-1
CASSPLLAESTDTQYF TGTGCCAGCAGCCCCCTACTCGCGGAGTCCACAGATACGCAGTATTTT TRBJ2-3 NA NA TRBV11-2
CASSDLRGASQPQHF TGTGCCAGCAGTGATCTCCGGGGGGCTAGTCAGCCCCAGCATTTT TRBJ1-5 NA NA TRBV2
CASSLGMAGRYNEQFF TGCGCCAGCAGCTTGGGCATGGCAGGCCGATACAATGAGCAGTTCTTC TRBJ2-1 NA NA TRBV5-1
CASSQPGHTGELFF TGCGCCAGCAGCCAACCGGGTCACACCGGGGAGCTGTTTTTT TRBJ2-2 NA NA TRBV4-1
CASMRSVRTGPSHEQFF TGCGCCAGCATGCGTTCCGTTAGGACAGGGCCCTCACATGAGCAGTTCTTC TRBJ2-1 TRBD1 few TRBV5-1
CASSFNAVTQYF TGTGCCAGCAGCTTCAATGCGGTTACGCAGTATTTT TRBJ2-3 NA NA TRBV7-2
CASSSLAGGHPDTQYF TGTGCCAGCAGTTCACTAGCGGGGGGGCATCCAGATACGCAGTATTTT TRBJ2-3 TRBD2 NA TRBV12-3/TRBV12-4
CASSWGQISYEQYF TGTGCCAGCAGTTGGGGGCAGATCTCCTACGAGCAGTACTTC TRBJ2-7 NA NA TRBV12-3/TRBV12-4
CSVDPSGVHNEQFF TGCAGCGTTGATCCTAGCGGGGTGCACAATGAGCAGTTCTTC TRBJ2-1 TRBD2 NA TRBV29-1
CASDGGGQRYNEQFF TGTGCCAGCGACGGCGGGGGGCAAAGGTACAATGAGCAGTTCTTC TRBJ2-1 TRBD2 few TRBV7-9
CASSRGQGAAKNIQYF TGTGCCAGCAGCCGCGGTCAGGGGGCGGCCAAAAACATTCAGTACTTC TRBJ2-4 TRBD1 NA TRBV7-9
CSARPRGLEQYF TGCAGTGCTAGGCCCAGGGGGCTCGAGCAGTACTTC TRBJ2-7 TRBD1 NA TRBV20-1
CASSSSGRFNEQFF TGTGCCAGCAGTTCTAGCGGGAGGTTCAATGAGCAGTTCTTC TRBJ2-1 TRBD2 few TRBV6-6
CAISGPPGELFF TGTGCCATCAGTGGCCCGCCCGGGGAGCTGTTTTTT TRBJ2-2 NA few TRBV10-3
CASSLTRDNEQFF TGTGCCAGCAGTTTAACCAGGGACAATGAGCAGTTCTTC TRBJ2-1 NA many TRBV12-3/TRBV12-4
CASSQGQGDEKLFF TGCGCCAGCAGCCAAGGACAGGGGGATGAAAAACTGTTTTTT TRBJ1-4 TRBD1 NA TRBV5-1
CASSPGWGVNTEAFF TGTGCCAGCAGTCCCGGGTGGGGCGTGAACACTGAAGCTTTCTTT TRBJ1-1 NA NA TRBV12-3/TRBV12-4
CASSRDEQFF TGTGCCAGCAGTCGGGACGAGCAGTTCTTC TRBJ2-1 NA NA TRBV7-9
CASSPGQLSTDTQYF TGCGCCAGCAGCCCGGGACAGCTAAGCACAGATACGCAGTATTTT TRBJ2-3 TRBD1 many TRBV5-1
CASRSSQVDNEQFF TGCGCCAGCAGGAGTTCCCAGGTCGACAATGAGCAGTTCTTC TRBJ2-1 NA many TRBV5-1